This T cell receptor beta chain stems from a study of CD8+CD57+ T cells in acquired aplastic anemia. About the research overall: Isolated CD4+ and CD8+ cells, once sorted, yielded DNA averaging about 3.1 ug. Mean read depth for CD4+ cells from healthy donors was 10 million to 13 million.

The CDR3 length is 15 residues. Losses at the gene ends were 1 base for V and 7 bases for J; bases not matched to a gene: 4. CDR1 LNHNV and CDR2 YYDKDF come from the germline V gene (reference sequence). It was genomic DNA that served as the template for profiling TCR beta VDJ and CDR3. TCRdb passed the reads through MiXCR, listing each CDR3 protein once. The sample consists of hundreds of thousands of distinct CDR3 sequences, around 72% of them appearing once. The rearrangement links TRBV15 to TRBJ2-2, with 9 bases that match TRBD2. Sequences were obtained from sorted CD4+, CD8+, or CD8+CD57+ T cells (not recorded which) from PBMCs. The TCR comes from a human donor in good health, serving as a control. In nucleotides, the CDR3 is TGTGCCACCAGCAGAGCGGTTAGCGGGAGCGGGGAGCTGTTTTTT. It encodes CATSRAVSGSGELFF.